This T cell receptor (beta chain) is drawn from a study of shared clonotypes between healthy human individuals. At the level of the study: Each donor contributed plates that comprised three CD4 naive, three CD4 memory, two CD8 naive and one CD8 memory. Overall study findings and caveats: Enrolling few donors narrowed the genetic and exposure-history diversity that was represented. Apart from blood, nothing was sampled; tissue repertoires likely differ.

A remark on this clone: What it binds is unknown.

CD4+ cells yielded CD45RA+ naive and CD45RA-negative memory subsets. The assay was immunoSEQ multiplex PCR, and TCRdb's table has in-frame clones only and misses some. The sample gives about a million clones, around 75% of which show up once; nearly 1.5% is in the top ten. The TCR comes from a young man in good health. Sequenced input: memory CD4+ T cells sorted from blood. As to subset: CD45RA-negative fraction.

CDR3 sequence: CASSFYGTSGYTDTQYF. The CDR3 coding sequence is TGCGCCAGCAGCTTTTATGGGACTAGCGGCTACACAGATACGCAGTATTTT. The J gene is TRBJ2-3, the V gene TRBV5-1; 11 nucleotides match TRBD2. This CDR3 is 17 amino acids long. V dropped 2 bases and J dropped 2; count of bases not matched to a gene: 7. The V gene's germline CDR1 is SGHRS and CDR2 YFSETQ.